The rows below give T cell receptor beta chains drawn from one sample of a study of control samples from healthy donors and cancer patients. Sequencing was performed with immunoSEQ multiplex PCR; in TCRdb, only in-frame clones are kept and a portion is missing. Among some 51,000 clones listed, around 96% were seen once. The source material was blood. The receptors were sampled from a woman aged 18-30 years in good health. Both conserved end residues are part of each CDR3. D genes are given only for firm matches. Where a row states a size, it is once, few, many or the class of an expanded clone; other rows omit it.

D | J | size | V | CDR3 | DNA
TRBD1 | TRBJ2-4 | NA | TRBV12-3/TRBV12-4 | CASSLKGAMNQYF | TGTGCCAGCAGTTTGAAGGGGGCCATGAATCAGTACTTC
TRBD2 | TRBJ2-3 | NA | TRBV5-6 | CASSLIGGASDTQYF | TGTGCCAGCAGCTTAATCGGGGGGGCGTCAGATACGCAGTATTTT
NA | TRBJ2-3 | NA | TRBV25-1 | CASSALGNRRGLTDTQYF | TGTGCCAGCAGTGCCCTGGGGAACCGGCGGGGGCTCACAGATACGCAGTATTTT
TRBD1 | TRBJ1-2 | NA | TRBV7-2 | CASSLGGLGGGYTF | TGTGCCAGCAGCTTAGGGGGGTTAGGGGGCGGCTACACCTTC
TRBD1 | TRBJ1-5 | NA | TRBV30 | CAWSKDRGFNQPQHF | TGTGCCTGGAGTAAGGACAGGGGGTTCAATCAGCCCCAGCATTTT
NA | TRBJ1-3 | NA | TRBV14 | CASSQGGWASGNTIYF | TGTGCCAGCAGCCAAGGGGGCTGGGCCTCTGGAAACACCATATATTTT
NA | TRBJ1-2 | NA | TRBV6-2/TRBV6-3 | CASSYRDYYGYTF | TGTGCCAGCAGTTATCGGGACTACTATGGCTACACCTTC
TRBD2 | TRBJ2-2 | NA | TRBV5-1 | CASRGLAPDTGELFF | TGCGCCAGCAGAGGACTAGCCCCAGACACCGGGGAGCTGTTTTTT
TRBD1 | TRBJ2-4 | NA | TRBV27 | CASSPFQQGARDIQYF | TGTGCCAGCAGTCCATTCCAACAGGGGGCGAGGGACATTCAGTACTTC
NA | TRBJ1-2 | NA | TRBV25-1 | CASSEYSNYGYTF | TGTGCCAGCAGTGAATACAGTAACTATGGCTACACCTTC
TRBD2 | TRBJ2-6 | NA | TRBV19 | CAGREGGAPGFDSTSGANVLTF | TGTGCCGGCCGGGAGGGGGGGGCCCCCGGGTTTGACTCTACCTCTGGGGCCAACGTCCTGACTTTC
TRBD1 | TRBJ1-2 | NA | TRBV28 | CAVTYNRGYGYTF | TGTGCCGTTACCTACAACAGGGGGTATGGCTACACCTTC
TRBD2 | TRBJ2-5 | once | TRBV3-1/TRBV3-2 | CASSQGGAGVRETQYF | TGTGCCAGCAGCCAAGGGGGAGCGGGGGTGCGGGAGACCCAGTACTTC
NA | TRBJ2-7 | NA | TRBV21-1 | CASGEYRRIGNYEQYF | TGTGCCAGCGGAGAATACCGACGCATTGGGAACTACGAGCAGTACTTC
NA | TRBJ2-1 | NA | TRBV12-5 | CASGLRLGDEQFF | TGTGCTAGTGGTTTACGACTAGGCGATGAGCAGTTCTTC
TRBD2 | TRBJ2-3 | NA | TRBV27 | CASSFLAGVDTQYF | TGTGCCAGCAGTTTCCTAGCGGGGGTGGATACGCAGTATTTT
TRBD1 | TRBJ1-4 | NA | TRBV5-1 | CASSLRGVGQGIEKLFF | TGCGCCAGCAGCTTGAGGGGCGTCGGACAGGGAATTGAAAAACTGTTTTTT
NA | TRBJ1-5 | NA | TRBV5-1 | CASSFEGISNQPQHF | TGCGCCAGCAGCTTTGAAGGGATCAGCAATCAGCCCCAGCATTTT
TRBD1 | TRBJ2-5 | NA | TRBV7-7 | CASSPGTGVQETQYF | TGTGCTAGCAGCCCCGGGACAGGGGTGCAAGAGACCCAGTACTTC
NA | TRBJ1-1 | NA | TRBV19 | CASSMRQYTEAFF | TGTGCCAGTAGTATGAGACAGTACACTGAAGCTTTCTTT
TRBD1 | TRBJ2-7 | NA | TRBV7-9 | CASSTGQGASEQYF | TGTGCCAGCAGTACGGGGCAGGGGGCTTCCGAGCAGTACTTC
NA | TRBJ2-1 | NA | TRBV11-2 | CASSLAVSYNEQFF | TGTGCCAGCAGTTTAGCGGTCTCCTACAATGAGCAGTTCTTC
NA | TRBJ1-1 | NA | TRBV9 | CASSVDGGARTEAFF | TGTGCCAGCAGCGTAGATGGGGGGGCAAGGACTGAAGCTTTCTTT
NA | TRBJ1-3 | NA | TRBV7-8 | CASSSVYGRALSGNTIYF | TGTGCCAGCAGCTCCGTATACGGCAGGGCACTCTCTGGAAACACCATATATTTT
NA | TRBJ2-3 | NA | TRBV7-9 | CASSLARTASTDTQYF | TGTGCCAGCAGCTTAGCGCGAACAGCTAGCACAGATACGCAGTATTTT
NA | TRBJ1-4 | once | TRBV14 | CASSLLGINEKLFF | TGTGCCAGCAGCCTGCTAGGGATTAATGAAAAACTGTTTTTT
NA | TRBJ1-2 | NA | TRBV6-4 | CASSDVGESFYGYTF | TGTGCCAGCAGTGACGTGGGGGAGAGTTTCTATGGCTACACCTTC
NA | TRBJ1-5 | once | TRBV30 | CAWRSDSNQPQHF | TGTGCCTGGAGGTCTGACAGCAATCAGCCCCAGCATTTT
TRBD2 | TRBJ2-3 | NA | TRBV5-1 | CASSSIAGVTDTQYF | TGCGCCAGCAGCTCGATAGCGGGGGTCACAGATACGCAGTATTTT
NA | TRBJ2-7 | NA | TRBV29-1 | CSADTSYEQYF | TGCAGCGCTGACACATCCTACGAGCAGTACTTC
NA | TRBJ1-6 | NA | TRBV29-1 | CSPGTGKNSPLHF | TGCAGCCCCGGGACGGGGAAGAATTCACCCCTCCACTTT
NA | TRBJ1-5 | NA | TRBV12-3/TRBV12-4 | CASSRDTYQPQHF | TGTGCCAGCAGTAGGGACACCTATCAGCCCCAGCATTTT
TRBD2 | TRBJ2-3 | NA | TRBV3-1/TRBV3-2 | CASSQDLASGGEMIDTQYF | TGTGCCAGCAGCCAAGATTTGGCTAGCGGGGGGGAGATGATAGATACGCAGTATTTT
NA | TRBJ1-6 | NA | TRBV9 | CASSVGQGNSPLHF | TGTGCCAGCAGCGTAGGTCAGGGAAATTCACCCCTCCACTTT
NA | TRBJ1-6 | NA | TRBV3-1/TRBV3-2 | CASSLSDTVGSPLHF | TGTGCCAGCAGCCTGTCGGACACGGTAGGCTCACCCCTCCACTTT
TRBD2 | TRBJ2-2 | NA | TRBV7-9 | CASSSRPSGANTGELFF | TGTGCCAGCAGCTCTCGGCCTAGCGGAGCGAACACCGGGGAGCTGTTTTTT
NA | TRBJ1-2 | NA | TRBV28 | CASSLPHTKGSGYTF | TGTGCCAGCAGTTTACCCCACACCAAAGGGAGCGGCTACACCTTC
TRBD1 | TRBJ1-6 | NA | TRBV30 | CAWSDGDRGISPLHF | TGTGCCTGGAGCGACGGGGACAGGGGGATCTCACCCCTCCACTTT
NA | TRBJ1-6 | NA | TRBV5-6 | CASSPDGAWNSPLHF | TGTGCCAGCAGCCCGGACGGGGCTTGGAATTCACCCCTCCACTTT
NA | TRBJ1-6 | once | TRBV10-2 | CASSAGDNSPLHF | TGCGCCAGCAGTGCAGGGGATAATTCACCCCTCCACTTT